This is a list of T cell receptor beta chains from one sample in a study of PD-L1 blockade in urothelial cancer. TCRdb keeps only in-frame clones here, not all; method: immunoSEQ multiplex PCR. This repertoire shows about 71,000 clones, roughly 91% found once; its top ten account for roughly 3.3%. This sample comprised PBMCs, obtained around atezolizumab (anti-PD-L1) treatment. Receptor source: a man aged 55 to 69 with urothelial cancer. Both conserved end residues are part of each CDR3. Where a row states a size, it is once, few, many or the class of an expanded clone; other rows omit it.

abundance	v_gene	j_gene	CDR3aa
.	TRBV28	TRBJ2-7	CASNTPGLFSKEQYF
.	TRBV5-6	TRBJ1-1	CASSLRRYTEAFF
few	TRBV7-2	TRBJ1-2	CASSFFDYGYTF
.	TRBV28	TRBJ2-7	CASRPGQGARAGISYEQYF
.	TRBV5-1	TRBJ2-5	CASRRGSGGQETQYF
.	TRBV5-8	TRBJ2-1	CASSLRYGRADYNEQFF
.	TRBV6-5	TRBJ1-5	CATRGGYSNQPQHF
.	TRBV4-3	TRBJ1-5	CASSQDRQGPNQPQHF
.	TRBV18	TRBJ2-7	CASSPGSEQYF
.	TRBV5-1	TRBJ1-1	CASSFELLNTEAFF
few	TRBV28	TRBJ1-2	CASSLNLDYGYTF
.	TRBV5-1	TRBJ2-1	CASRRGDNEQFF
.	TRBV5-5	TRBJ2-7	CASSLDPSARYEQYF
few	TRBV14	TRBJ2-7	CASSAGAYYEQYF
.	TRBV28	TRBJ1-2	CASSQGGAGLGTQHGYTF
.	TRBV5-5	TRBJ1-2	CASSPRTGGANYGYTF
.	TRBV19	TRBJ2-4	CASSIRTDGAVQYF
.	TRBV20-1	TRBJ1-4	CSAQGDEKLFF
.	TRBV28	TRBJ2-2	CASSGTGETGELFF
.	TRBV9	TRBJ2-7	CASNPGQGQGEQYF
.	TRBV7-8	TRBJ1-1	CASSARQGYTEAFF
.	TRBV4-1	TRBJ1-5	CASSPGLNQPQHF
.	TRBV7-8	TRBJ2-7	CASSFRTSDLQYF
.	TRBV16	TRBJ1-2	CASSQSGQGDYGYTF
.	TRBV7-9	TRBJ2-7	CASSAPTSGSYEQYF
.	TRBV12-5	TRBJ1-1	CASGLPTGGDTEAFF
.	TRBV4-3	TRBJ2-3	CASSQSSGSYRTDTQYF
.	TRBV28	TRBJ2-7	CASSLAGTYEQYF
.	TRBV9	TRBJ1-1	CASRQDRGMAFF
.	TRBV7-8	TRBJ1-4	CASSAGTVNEKLFF
.	TRBV7-8	TRBJ1-1	CASSLVGGAEAFF
.	TRBV5-1	TRBJ2-1	CASSTGGSSYNEQFF
.	TRBV5-1	TRBJ1-2	CASSQSTGAQVYGYTF
.	TRBV9	TRBJ2-7	CASSVASTSYEQYF
.	TRBV5-1	TRBJ2-7	CASSFGGPPSYEQYF
.	TRBV7-9	TRBJ2-7	CASSFRTGLGSFEQYF
.	TRBV21-1	TRBJ2-2	CASRPLRGTGNTGELFF
few	TRBV5-1	TRBJ2-7	CASSLGTEFEQYF
.	TRBV6-4	TRBJ1-2	CASSDQAGFGYTF
.	TRBV28	TRBJ2-7	CAITGQNSYEQYF
.	TRBV6-5	TRBJ1-4	CASSYSGRGPEKLFF
.	TRBV7-6	TRBJ2-1	CASSFMGGNEQFF
.	TRBV6-5	TRBJ2-5	CASSRSGRVETQYF
.	TRBV14	TRBJ2-2	CASSQGITGTSRTGELFF
.	TRBV28	TRBJ2-6	CASKLAGTGANVLTF
.	TRBV7-8	TRBJ1-3	CASSFDNSGNTIYF
.	TRBV5-1	TRBJ2-2	CASSLRNLGQETGELFF
.	TRBV9	TRBJ1-2	CASSVARQGHYGYTF
.	TRBV5-4	TRBJ1-1	CASSHRREPNTEAFF
.	TRBV4-3	TRBJ2-1	CASSQEETGWDEQFF
.	TRBV11-1	TRBJ2-5	CASRLRQGSQETQYF
.	TRBV7-8	TRBJ1-2	CASSLRQGGGYTF
.	TRBV9	TRBJ2-2	CASSVVTSGRAGVSGELFF
.	TRBV6-5	TRBJ1-6	CASSDPAGGNSPLHF
.	TRBV11-3	TRBJ2-3	CASSFGDTDTQYF